Below are 27 T cell receptor beta chains sequenced from a single sample in a study of cytomegalovirus exposure and HLA in healthy donors. Primers: 60 Vbeta forward and 13 Jbeta reverse. Data came from immunoSEQ multiplex PCR; TCRdb stores just in-frame clones and leaves some out. The data show 160,000 or so clones, just over 75% seen once. Sequenced: PBMCs. These TCRs come from a man between 35 and 55 years old in good health and CMV-seronegative.

This clone was seen a few times. The chain links TRBV5-5 to TRBJ1-4; unclear D gene. CDR3 length: 15 residues. CDR1 is SGHKS and CDR2 is YYEKEE in the germline V gene (reference sequence). The ends were cut back, 6 bases at V and 5 bases at J, with 17 bases in the middle. This CDR3 reads CASTPWASENEKLFF. The CDR3 DNA reads as TGTGCCAGCACCCCATGGGCAAGTGAAAATGAAAAACTGTTTTTT.

This chain joins TRBV6-1 and TRBJ2-4; 9 positions agree with TRBD2. Germline-derived CDR1 and CDR2 are MNHNS and SASEGT. Germline trimming cut 3 bases from V and 6 bases from J; bases unmatched to any gene: 12. The CDR3 loop spans 17 amino acids. The CDR3 loop is CASSDLAGSLGGNIQYF. In nucleotides, the CDR3 is TGTGCCAGCAGTGACCTAGCGGGGTCCCTGGGCGGAAACATTCAGTACTTC.

V usage is TRBV10-3 and J usage is TRBJ2-1; the D gene is possibly TRBD2 (6 bases). Germline V gives CDR1 ENHRY, CDR2 SYGVKD. This CDR3 has 12 amino acids. V gave up 6 bases and J gave up 5 bases, with 8 bases separating them. The chain's CDR3 is CAIRTGDNEQFF. CDR3 DNA: TGTGCCATCAGAACGGGAGACAATGAGCAGTTCTTC.

This sequence joins TRBV9 and TRBJ2-3; D uncertain. Germline V gene data show CDR1 as SGDLS and CDR2 as YYNGEE. The CDR3 length is 14 residues. Trimming stripped 4 bases from V and 2 bases from J, with 11 bases between. This CDR3 is CASSFRSLTDTQYF. The CDR3 nucleotides read TGTGCCAGCAGCTTTCGGTCCCTCACAGATACGCAGTATTTT.

The chain carries TRBV5-1 and TRBJ1-3, with D possibly TRBD1 on 6 matching bases. Trimming took off 1 base at V and 2 bases at J, with 13 bases between the two ends. Germline assignment: CDR1 SGHRS and CDR2 YFSETQ. The CDR3 totals 16 residues. The CDR3 sequence is CASSLQGKGTGNTIYF. The CDR3 nucleotides are TGCGCCAGCAGCTTGCAGGGGAAGGGGACTGGAAACACCATATATTTT.

The count of this clone is one. The chain links TRBV6-1 to TRBJ2-1; tentative D call: TRBD2 (6 bases). In germline, CDR1 is MNHNS, CDR2 SASEGT. This CDR3 is 16 amino acids long. V was trimmed by 0 bases and J by 5 bases, leaving 14 bases between them. CDR3 residues: CASSEAPWGVNNEQFF. CDR3 DNA: TGTGCCAGCAGTGAAGCGCCGTGGGGGGTCAACAATGAGCAGTTCTTC.

This clone appeared once. The chain is built from TRBV5-1 and TRBJ2-2; 8 positions match TRBD1. J was trimmed by 6 bases and V by 4 bases; bases with no gene match: 11. The germline V gene encodes CDR1 SGHRS and CDR2 YFSETQ. The CDR3 consists of 16 residues. The CDR3 sequence: CASSDPGTGDSGELFF. The CDR3 DNA follows: TGCGCCAGCAGCGACCCCGGGACAGGCGATTCCGGGGAGCTGTTTTTT.

In the case of this clone: A read error may account for a junction end that differs from germline. The chain carries TRBV7-9 and TRBJ2-7; D is uncertain. The CDR3 is made up of 13 amino acids. CDR1 is SEHNR and CDR2 is FQNEAQ in the germline V gene (reference sequence). CDR3 sequence (DNA): TGTTCCAGCACCCCCCCGGCTAGCTACGAGCAGTACTTC. Its translation: CSSTPPASYEQYF.

The V gene is TRBV28, the J gene TRBJ1-4; 8 bases fit TRBD1. CDR3 length: 15 amino acids. V was pared by 4 bases and J by 8 bases, with 9 bases of the junction left unmatched. CDR1 is MDHEN and CDR2 is SYDVKM in the germline V gene. The CDR3 nucleotides are TGTGCCAGCAGTTCCCAGGGGGCGCTTCAAGAAAAACTGTTTTTT. This codes for CASSSQGALQEKLFF.

The rearrangement links TRBV7-2 to TRBJ2-3; D may be TRBD2 (5 bases). V dropped 3 bases and J dropped 4 bases, with 11 bases sitting between them. From germline, CDR1 is SGHTA and CDR2 FQGNSA. This CDR3 has 14 amino acids. This CDR3 is CASSFTRSADTQYF. CDR3 DNA: TGTGCCAGCAGCTTTACTAGAAGTGCAGATACGCAGTATTTT.

V usage is TRBV30 and J usage is TRBJ1-6; D gene unclear. CDR1 is GTSNPN, CDR2 SVGIG, per germline (reference sequence). CDR3 size: 17 residues. V lost 0 bases and J lost 0, with 12 bases in between. As DNA, the CDR3 is TGTGCCTGGAGTGTACCACGGGAGAGCTCCTATAATTCACCCCTCCACTTT. It is translated as CAWSVPRESSYNSPLHF. Full variable domain (outside the CDR3, taken from reference TRBV30 and TRBJ1-6): SQTIHQWPATLVQPVGSPLSLECTVEGTSNPNLYWYRQAAGRGLQLLFYSVGIGQISSEVPQNLSASRPQDRQFILSSKKLLLSDSGFYLCAWSVPRESSYNSPLHFGNGTRLTVT.

The rearrangement joins TRBV5-1 to TRBJ1-1; D remains ambiguous. Trimming took 4 bases from V and 6 from J, leaving 13 bases between them. The CDR3 length is 13 residues. Germline V CDR1 and CDR2: SGHRS, YFSETQ. The CDR3 region is CASSEAYEAEAFF. In DNA, the CDR3 is TGCGCCAGCAGCGAGGCATATGAGGCTGAAGCTTTCTTT.

The chain uses TRBV19 and TRBJ2-2, with unresolved D. The CDR3 has 16 residues. Deletions cut 2 bases from V and 2 bases from J, with 12 bases between. Germline-derived CDR1 and CDR2 are LNHDA and SQIVND (reference sequence). The CDR3 bases are TGTGCCAGTAGTATACTATCAGGTGCAAACACCGGGGAGCTGTTTTTT. Amino acid sequence: CASSILSGANTGELFF.

The rearrangement uses TRBV28 and TRBJ2-7; 7 bases align to TRBD1. CDR3 length: 18 amino acids. The V segment lost 2 bases and the J segment 3 bases; nucleotides outside the gene matches: 16. Looked up from germline, CDR1 is MDHEN and CDR2 is SYDVKM. The chain's CDR3 is CASSLPTDRMSVLYEQYF. Here the CDR3 DNA reads TGTGCCAGCAGTTTACCCACGGACAGGATGTCTGTGCTCTACGAGCAGTACTTC.

The chain has TRBV27 and TRBJ1-1; TRBD1 is a possible D gene (6 bases). The CDR3 totals 14 residues. Germline V gene sequence: CDR1 MNHEY, CDR2 SMNVEV (reference sequence). V was trimmed by 2 bases and J by 1 base, leaving 8 bases between them. The CDR3, as DNA: TGTGCCAGCAGTTTAAGGGGGTCGAACACTGAAGCTTTCTTT. Protein sequence: CASSLRGSNTEAFF.

In its sample, this clone was seen a few times. V is TRBV7-9 and J is TRBJ2-7; 13 positions match TRBD2. V gave up 7 bases and J gave up 5 bases; unmatched junction bases: 14. Germline V gives CDR1 SEHNR, CDR2 FQNEAQ (reference sequence). The CDR3 is made up of 17 amino acids. The CDR3 DNA reads as TGTGCCAGCACCCTCCCCGGAACTAGCGGGAGGGCCCACGAGCAGTACTTC. As protein: CASTLPGTSGRAHEQYF.

J is TRBJ2-3 and V is TRBV19; TRBD2 matches at 9 bases. The V gene's germline CDR1 is LNHDA and CDR2 SQIVND (reference sequence). With 4 bases clipped from V and 3 bases from J, the junction kept 11 bases outside the gene matches. The CDR3 extends over 17 amino acids. The CDR3 reads CASSTLPGREGTDTQYF. DNA of the CDR3: TGTGCCAGTAGTACCCTCCCAGGGCGGGAGGGGACAGATACGCAGTATTTT.

The gene calls are TRBV19 and TRBJ2-1; 9 positions match TRBD2. Germline trimming cut 3 bases from V and 3 bases from J; bases unmatched to any gene: 3. Germline lookup yields CDR1 LNHDA and CDR2 SQIVND (reference sequence). This CDR3 has 15 amino acids. The DNA of the CDR3 is TGTGCCAGTAGTATTCTAGCGGGATACTACAATGAGCAGTTCTTC. Protein sequence: CASSILAGYYNEQFF.

The chain joins TRBV5-8 to TRBJ1-1, with D hard to call. The germline CDR1 and CDR2 sequences are SGHTS and YDEGEE. The CDR3 has 14 residues. Trimming took off 0 bases at V and 6 bases at J, with 12 bases between the two ends. The CDR3 reads CASSLGRDIPEAFF. Written as DNA, the CDR3 is TGTGCCAGCAGCTTGGGTCGAGATATCCCTGAAGCTTTCTTT. The full variable domain, completed using reference TRBV5-8 and TRBJ1-1, is EAGVTQSPTHLIKTRGQQATLRCSPISGHTSVYWYQQALGLGLQFLLWYDEGEERNRGNFPPRFSGRQFPNYSSELNVNALELEDSALYLCASSLGRDIPEAFFGQGTRLTVV.

The chain couples TRBV6-5 to TRBJ1-5; D not certain. Per germline, CDR1 MNHEY and CDR2 SVGAGI. The CDR3 loop spans 15 amino acids. V dropped 0 bases and J dropped 0 bases, with 6 bases sitting between them. This CDR3 reads CASSYSLNSNQPQHF. CDR3 DNA: TGTGCCAGCAGTTACTCGCTAAATAGCAATCAGCCCCAGCATTTT.

The chain links TRBV2 to TRBJ2-7, with TRBD1 matching 9 bases. CDR3 length: 12 residues. V shed 11 bases and J 5 bases; nucleotides not matched to a gene: 7. CDR1 is SNHLY, CDR2 FYNNEI, per germline. The DNA for the CDR3 is TGTGCCCCCCCCGGACAGGGGCACGAGCAGTACGTC. Translated: CAPPGQGHEQYV.

In DNA, the CDR3 is TGTGCCAGCAGCTATGGGACAGTCTCTGGAAACACCATATATTTT. Encoded protein: CASSYGTVSGNTIYF. The V and J genes are TRBV7-8 and TRBJ1-3; 7 bases map to TRBD1. This CDR3 spans 15 amino acids. Germline-derived CDR1 and CDR2 are SGHVS and FQNEAQ. The V segment lost 4 bases and the J segment 0 bases; nucleotides outside the gene matches: 3. Complete variable domain (other parts from reference TRBV7-8 and TRBJ1-3): GAGVSQSPRYKVAKRGQDVALRCDPISGHVSLFWYQQALGQGPEFLTYFQNEAQLDKSGLPSDRFFAERPEGSVSTLKIQRTQQEDSAVYLCASSYGTVSGNTIYFGEGSWLTVV.

On this clone: Mismatch with germline at one junction end may stem from a read error. The sample contains more than one DNA sequence encoding this CDR3. The chain employs TRBV15 and TRBJ2-7; 11 bases are shared with TRBD2. The CDR3 has 16 residues. Germline assignment: CDR1 LNHNV and CDR2 YYDKDF (reference sequence). In nucleotides, the CDR3 is TGTGCCACCAGCGGTAGCGGGGGGGCGGGGTCCTACGAACAGTACTTC. It is translated as CATSGSGGAGSYEQYF.

CDR3 sequence reads: CAISSLSTDTQYF. CDR3 coding DNA: TGTGCCATCAGTTCACTCAGCACAGATACGCAGTATTTT. The chain is built from TRBV10-3 and TRBJ2-3, with unresolved D. CDR3 length equals 13 residues. Germline values: CDR1 ENHRY, CDR2 SYGVKD. V was shortened by 5 bases and J by 0 bases, with 6 bases between the two germline ends.

For this clone: One end of the junction does not line up with germline, which may come from a read error. This chain links TRBV7-9 with TRBJ2-5; 11 nucleotides agree with TRBD2. The CDR3 loop spans 16 amino acids. The V gene's germline CDR1 is SEHNR and CDR2 FQNEAQ (reference sequence). In DNA, the CDR3 is TGTTCCAGCAGCTTGCCGGGACTAGCGGTCGGGGAGACCCAGTACTTC. Its translation is CSSSLPGLAVGETQYF.

The rearrangement joins TRBV6-5 to TRBJ1-5, with D perhaps TRBD1 (6 bases). The V gene lost 8 bases and the J gene lost 1 base, with 15 bases spanning the gap. This CDR3 spans 15 amino acids. Germline V gives CDR1 MNHEY, CDR2 SVGAGI. The CDR3 protein is CASLLRTDSNQPQHF. The DNA of the CDR3 is TGTGCCAGCCTTTTACGGACAGACAGCAATCAGCCCCAGCATTTT.

The V and J genes are TRBV6-1 and TRBJ1-1; 9 nucleotides match TRBD1. CDR3 length: 12 residues. The trim removed 6 bases at V and 5 bases at J, leaving 1 base unmatched. Per germline, CDR1 MNHNS and CDR2 SASEGT. CDR3 sequence: CASRTGGTEAFF. The CDR3 bases are TGTGCCAGCAGGACAGGGGGGACTGAAGCTTTCTTT.